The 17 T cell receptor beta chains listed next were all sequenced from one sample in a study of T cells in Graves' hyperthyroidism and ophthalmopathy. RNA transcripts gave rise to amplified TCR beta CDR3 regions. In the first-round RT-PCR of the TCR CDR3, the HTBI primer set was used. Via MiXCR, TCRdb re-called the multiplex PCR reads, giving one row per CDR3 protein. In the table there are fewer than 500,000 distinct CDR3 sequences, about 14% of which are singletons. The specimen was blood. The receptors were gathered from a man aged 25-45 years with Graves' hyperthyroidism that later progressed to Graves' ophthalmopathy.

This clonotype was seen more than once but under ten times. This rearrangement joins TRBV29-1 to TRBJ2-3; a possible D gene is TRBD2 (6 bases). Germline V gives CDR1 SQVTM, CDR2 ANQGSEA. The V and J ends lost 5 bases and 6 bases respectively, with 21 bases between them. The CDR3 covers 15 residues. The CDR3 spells CSVNGGVGPSDTQYF. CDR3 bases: TGCAGCGTTAACGGGGGAGTGGGCCCCAGCGATACGCAGTATTTT.

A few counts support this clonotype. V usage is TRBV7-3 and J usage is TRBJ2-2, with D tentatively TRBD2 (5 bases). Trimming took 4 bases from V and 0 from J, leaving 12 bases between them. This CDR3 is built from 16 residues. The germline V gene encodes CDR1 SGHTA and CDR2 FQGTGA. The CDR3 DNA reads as TGTGCCAGCAGCTCTCCGGGATCCACGAACACCGGGGAGCTGTTTTTT. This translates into CASSSPGSTNTGELFF.

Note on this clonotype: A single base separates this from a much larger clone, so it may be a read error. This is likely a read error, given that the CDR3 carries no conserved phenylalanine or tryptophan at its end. The CDR3 sequence is CASSSTWTEETQYV. The CDR3 bases are TGTGCCAGCAGTTCAACCTGGACAGAAGAGACCCAGTACGTC. The chain recombines TRBV28 with TRBJ2-5; weak D call: TRBD1 (6 bases). The germline gives CDR1 MDHEN, CDR2 SYDVKM. This CDR3 spans 14 amino acids. The germline V and J ends were trimmed by 4 bases and 3 bases, with 12 bases remaining between them.

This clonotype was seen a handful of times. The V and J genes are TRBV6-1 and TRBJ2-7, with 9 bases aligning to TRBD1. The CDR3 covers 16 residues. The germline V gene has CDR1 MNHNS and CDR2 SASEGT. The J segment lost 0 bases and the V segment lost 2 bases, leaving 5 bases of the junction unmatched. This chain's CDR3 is CASSEWGTGTSYEQYF. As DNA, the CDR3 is TGTGCCAGCAGTGAATGGGGGACAGGGACCTCCTACGAGCAGTACTTC.

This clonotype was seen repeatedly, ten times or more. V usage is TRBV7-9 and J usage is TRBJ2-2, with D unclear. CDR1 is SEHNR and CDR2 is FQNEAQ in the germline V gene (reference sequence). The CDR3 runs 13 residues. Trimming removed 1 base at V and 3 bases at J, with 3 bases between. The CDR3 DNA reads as TGTGCCAGCAGCTTAGGGCACACCGGGGAGCTGTTTTTT. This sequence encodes CASSLGHTGELFF.

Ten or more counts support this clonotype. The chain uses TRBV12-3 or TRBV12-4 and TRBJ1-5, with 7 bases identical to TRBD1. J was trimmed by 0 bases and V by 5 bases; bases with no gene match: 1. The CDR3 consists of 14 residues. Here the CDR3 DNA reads TGTGCCAGCAGTAACAGGGGTAGCAATCAGCCCCAGCATTTT. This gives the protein CASSNRGSNQPQHF.

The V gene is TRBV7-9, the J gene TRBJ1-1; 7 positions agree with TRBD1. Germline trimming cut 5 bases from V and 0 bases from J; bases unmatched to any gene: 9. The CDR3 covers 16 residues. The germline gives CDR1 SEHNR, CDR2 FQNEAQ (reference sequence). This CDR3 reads CASSPQGGEMNTEAFF. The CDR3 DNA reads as TGTGCCAGCAGCCCCCAGGGGGGGGAAATGAACACTGAAGCTTTCTTT.

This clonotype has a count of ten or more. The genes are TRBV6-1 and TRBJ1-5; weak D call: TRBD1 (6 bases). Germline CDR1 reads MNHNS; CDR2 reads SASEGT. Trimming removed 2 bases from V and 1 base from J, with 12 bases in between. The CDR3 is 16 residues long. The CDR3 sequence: CASSEWGRGSNQPQHF. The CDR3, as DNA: TGTGCCAGCAGTGAATGGGGCAGGGGAAGCAATCAGCCCCAGCATTTT.

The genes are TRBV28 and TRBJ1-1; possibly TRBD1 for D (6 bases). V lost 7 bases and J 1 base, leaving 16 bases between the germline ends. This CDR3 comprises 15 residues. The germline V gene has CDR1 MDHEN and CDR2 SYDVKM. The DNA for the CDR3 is TGTGCCAGCACGAGAATGGGGGGGCGGAACACTGAAGCTTTCTTT. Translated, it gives CASTRMGGRNTEAFF.

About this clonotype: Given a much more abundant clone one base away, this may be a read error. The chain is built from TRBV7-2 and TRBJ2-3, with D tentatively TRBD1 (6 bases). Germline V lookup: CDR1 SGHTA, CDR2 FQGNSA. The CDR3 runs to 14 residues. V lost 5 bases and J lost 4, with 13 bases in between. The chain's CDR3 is CASSPGALADTQYF. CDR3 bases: TGTGCCAGCAGCCCAGGGGCGCTCGCAGATACGCAGTATTTT.

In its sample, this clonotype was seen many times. Written as DNA, the CDR3 is TGCGCCAGCAGCTTGGTAGCGACAGGCCTCATAGGTGGCTACACCTTC. Amino acid sequence: CASSLVATGLIGGYTF. This chain links TRBV5-1 with TRBJ1-2, with TRBD1 as a possible D gene (6 bases). CDR1 SGHRS and CDR2 YFSETQ come from the germline V gene. Trimming left V 0 bases short and J 7 bases short, with 19 bases between. This CDR3 has 16 amino acids. Complete variable domain (other parts from reference TRBV5-1 and TRBJ1-2): KAGVTQTPRYLIKTRGQQVTLSCSPISGHRSVSWYQQTPGQGLQFLFEYFSETQRNKGNFPGRFSGRQFSNSRSEMNVSTLELGDSALYLCASSLVATGLIGGYTFGSGTRLTVV.

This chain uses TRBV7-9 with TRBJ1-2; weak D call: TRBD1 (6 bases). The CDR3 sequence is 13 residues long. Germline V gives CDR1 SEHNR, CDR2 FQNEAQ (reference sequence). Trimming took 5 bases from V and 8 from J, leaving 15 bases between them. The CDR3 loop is CASSIRGGEGYTF. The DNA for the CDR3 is TGTGCCAGCAGCATTAGAGGGGGTGAGGGCTACACCTTC.

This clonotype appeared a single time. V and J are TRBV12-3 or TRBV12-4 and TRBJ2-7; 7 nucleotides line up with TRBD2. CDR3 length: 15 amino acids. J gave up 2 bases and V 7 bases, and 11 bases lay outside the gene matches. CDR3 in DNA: TGTGCCAGCAACTTGGAGCGGGGTCGCGCCTACGAGCAGTACTTC. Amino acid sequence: CASNLERGRAYEQYF.

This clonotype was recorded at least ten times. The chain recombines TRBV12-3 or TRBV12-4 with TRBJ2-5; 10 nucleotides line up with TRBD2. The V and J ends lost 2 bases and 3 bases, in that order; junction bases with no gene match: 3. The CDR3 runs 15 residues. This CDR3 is CASSLPSGGEETQYF. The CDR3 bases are TGTGCCAGCAGTTTACCTAGCGGGGGCGAAGAGACCCAGTACTTC.

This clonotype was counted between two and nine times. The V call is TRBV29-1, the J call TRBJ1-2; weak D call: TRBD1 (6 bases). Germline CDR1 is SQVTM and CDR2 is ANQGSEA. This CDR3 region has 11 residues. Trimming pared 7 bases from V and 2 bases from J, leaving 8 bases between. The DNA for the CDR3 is TGCAGCGGCGGACAGAACTATGGCTACACCTTC. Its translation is CSGGQNYGYTF.

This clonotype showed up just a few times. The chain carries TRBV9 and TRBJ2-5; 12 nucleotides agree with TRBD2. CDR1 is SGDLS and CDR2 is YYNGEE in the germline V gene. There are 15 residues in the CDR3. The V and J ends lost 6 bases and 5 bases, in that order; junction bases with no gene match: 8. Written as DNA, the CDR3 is TGTGCCAGCACACCTCCCGGGACTAGCGGGGAGACCCAGTACTTC. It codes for CASTPPGTSGETQYF. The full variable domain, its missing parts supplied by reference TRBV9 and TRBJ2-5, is DSGVTQTPKHLITATGQRVTLRCSPRSGDLSVYWYQQSLDQGLQFLIQYYNGEERAKGNILERFSAQQFPDLHSELNLSSLELGDSALYFCASTPPGTSGETQYFGPGTRLLVL.

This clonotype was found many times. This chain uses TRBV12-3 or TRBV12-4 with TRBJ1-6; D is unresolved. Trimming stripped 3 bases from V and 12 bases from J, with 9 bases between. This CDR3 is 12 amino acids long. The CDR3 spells CASSFTERPLHF. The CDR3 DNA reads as TGTGCCAGCAGTTTCACTGAAAGACCCCTCCACTTT.